This entry concerns a single T cell receptor (beta chain). Its antigen is not identified. CDR3 length equals 13 residues. Germline loops: CDR1 LNHDA, CDR2 SQIVND (reference sequence). V was pared by 4 bases and J by 7 bases, with 4 bases of the junction left unmatched. These data belong to a study of follicular helper T cells after annual influenza vaccination. The study, taken as a whole, reports: Yearly vaccinations repeatedly recalled conserved clonotypes in ICOS+CD38+ cTfh. ICOS-CD38- cTfh most often held earlier Day 7 ICOS+CD38+ clones.

Method: immunoSEQ multiplex PCR; TCRdb's copy keeps in-frame clones and lacks some. The profile shows about 14,000 clones, 65% to 85% of them singletons. Time point described: 2015-2016 season, pre-vaccination. The receptor was isolated from an adult who received the influenza vaccine. The chain uses TRBV19 and TRBJ1-2, with TRBD1 identical over 9 bases. The sequenced sample was CXCR5- memory CD4+ T cells sorted from blood, obtained on the day of influenza vaccination. The CDR3 protein is CASSTRTGVGYTF. CDR3 nucleotide sequence: TGTGCCAGTAGTACAAGGACAGGGGTTGGCTACACCTTC. The whole variable domain, remainder taken from reference TRBV19 and TRBJ1-2, is DGGITQSPKYLFRKEGQNVTLSCEQNLNHDAMYWYRQDPGQGLRLIYYSQIVNDFQKGDIAEGYSVSREKKESFPLTVTSAQKNPTAFYLCASSTRTGVGYTFGSGTRLTVV.